This T cell receptor beta chain was captured in a study of cytomegalovirus exposure and HLA in healthy donors. Study outcomes and limitations: TCR beta V- and J-gene trimming, according to a later analysis, was linked to a missense DCLRE1C variant.

The sample holds one count of this clone. The antigen is not known. Germline V gene lookup returns CDR1 MNHEY and CDR2 SVGAGI. CDR3 length: 15 residues. V was trimmed by 2 bases and J by 5 bases, leaving 15 bases between them. Primers for the PCR totalled 60 Vbeta and 13 Jbeta. The repertoire was sequenced with immunoSEQ multiplex PCR; TCRdb's copy has only in-frame clones and lacks some. There are fewer than 200,000 clones in the sample; 70% to 85% occur only once, and approximately 2% lies in the top ten. The specimen sequenced was PBMCs. The chain combines TRBV6-5 with TRBJ2-5; D might be TRBD1 (6 bases). This receptor was obtained from a man aged 35 to 55 in good health and CMV-seronegative. The CDR3 DNA sequence: TGTGCCAGCAGTTACGATGACAGGACGTGGGAGACCCAGTACTTC. This sequence encodes CASSYDDRTWETQYF.